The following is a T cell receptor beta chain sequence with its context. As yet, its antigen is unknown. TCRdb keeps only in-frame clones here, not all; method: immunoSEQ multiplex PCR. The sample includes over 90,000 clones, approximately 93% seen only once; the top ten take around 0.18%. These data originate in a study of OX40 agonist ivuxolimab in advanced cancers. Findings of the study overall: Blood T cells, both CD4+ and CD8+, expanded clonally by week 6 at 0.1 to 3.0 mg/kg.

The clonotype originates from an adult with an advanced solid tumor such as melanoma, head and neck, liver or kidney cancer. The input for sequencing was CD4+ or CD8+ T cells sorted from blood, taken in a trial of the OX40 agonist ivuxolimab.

CDR3: CASSEEAVSYEQYF. In nucleotides, the CDR3 is TGTGCCAGCAGTGAGGAGGCAGTCTCCTACGAGCAGTACTTC. The chain carries TRBV6-4 and TRBJ2-7; a possible D gene is TRBD2 (5 bases). The CDR3 spans 14 residues. Trimming took off 3 bases at V and 0 bases at J, with 9 bases between the two ends. In germline, CDR1 is MRHNA, CDR2 SNTAGT.